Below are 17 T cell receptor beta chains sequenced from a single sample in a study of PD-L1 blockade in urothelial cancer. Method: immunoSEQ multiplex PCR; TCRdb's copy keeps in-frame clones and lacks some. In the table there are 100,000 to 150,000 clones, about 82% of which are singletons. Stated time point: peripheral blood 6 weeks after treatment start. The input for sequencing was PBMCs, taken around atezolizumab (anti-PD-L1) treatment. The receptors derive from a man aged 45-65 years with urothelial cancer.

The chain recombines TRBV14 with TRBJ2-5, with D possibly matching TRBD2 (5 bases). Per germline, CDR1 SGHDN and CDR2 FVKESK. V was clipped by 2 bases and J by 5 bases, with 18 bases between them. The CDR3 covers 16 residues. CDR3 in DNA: TGTGCCAGCAGCCAATTGAGGGCAGGCCCCGGGGAGACCCAGTACTTC. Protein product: CASSQLRAGPGETQYF.

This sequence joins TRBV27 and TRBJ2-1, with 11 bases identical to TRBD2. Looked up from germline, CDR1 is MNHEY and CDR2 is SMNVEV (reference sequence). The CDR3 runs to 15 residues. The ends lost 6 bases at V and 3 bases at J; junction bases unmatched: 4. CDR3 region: CASRTSGISYNEQFF. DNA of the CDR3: TGTGCCAGCAGGACTAGCGGGATCAGCTACAATGAGCAGTTCTTC.

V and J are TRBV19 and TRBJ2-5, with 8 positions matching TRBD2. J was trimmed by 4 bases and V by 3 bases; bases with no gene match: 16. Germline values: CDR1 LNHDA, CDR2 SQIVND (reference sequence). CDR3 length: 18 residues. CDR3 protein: CASSMAGTRLRGRETQYF. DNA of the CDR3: TGTGCCAGTAGTATGGCCGGGACTAGGTTGCGTGGTCGAGAGACCCAGTACTTC.

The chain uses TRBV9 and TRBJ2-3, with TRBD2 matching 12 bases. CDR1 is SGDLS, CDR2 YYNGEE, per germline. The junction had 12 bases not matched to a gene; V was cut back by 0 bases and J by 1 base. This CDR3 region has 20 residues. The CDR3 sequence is CASSVAGLAGTEGGTDTQYF. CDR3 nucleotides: TGTGCCAGCAGCGTAGCTGGACTAGCGGGAACCGAGGGGGGCACAGATACGCAGTATTTT.

The CDR3, as DNA: TGTGCCAGCAGCCCTCAGGACTGGTCCTACGAGCAGTACTTC. The encoded protein is CASSPQDWSYEQYF. The chain employs TRBV9 and TRBJ2-7; tentatively, D is TRBD2 (5 bases). Looked up from germline, CDR1 is SGDLS and CDR2 is YYNGEE. Between the trimmed V and J ends, which lost 4 bases and 1 base, there was a span of 12 bases. The CDR3 has 14 residues.

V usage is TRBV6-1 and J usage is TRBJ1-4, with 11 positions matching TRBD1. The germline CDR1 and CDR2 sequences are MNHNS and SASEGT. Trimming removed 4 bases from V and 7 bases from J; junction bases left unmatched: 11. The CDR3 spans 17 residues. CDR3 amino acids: CASSGVRTGGVSEKLFF. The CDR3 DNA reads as TGTGCCAGCAGTGGGGTACGGACAGGGGGCGTATCTGAAAAACTGTTTTTT.

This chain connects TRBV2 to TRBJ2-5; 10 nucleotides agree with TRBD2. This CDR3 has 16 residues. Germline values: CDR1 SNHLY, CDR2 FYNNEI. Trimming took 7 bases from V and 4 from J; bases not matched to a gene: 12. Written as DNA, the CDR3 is TGTGCCAGCATTATATCTAGCGGGAGCATGGGAGAGACCCAGTACTTC. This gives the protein CASIISSGSMGETQYF.

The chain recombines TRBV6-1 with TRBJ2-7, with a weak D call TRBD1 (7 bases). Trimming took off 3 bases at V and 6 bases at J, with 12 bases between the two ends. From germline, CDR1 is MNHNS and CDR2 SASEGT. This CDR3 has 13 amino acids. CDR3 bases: TGTGCCAGCAGTGACAGGGGGGTAGGCGAGCAGTACTTC. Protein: CASSDRGVGEQYF.

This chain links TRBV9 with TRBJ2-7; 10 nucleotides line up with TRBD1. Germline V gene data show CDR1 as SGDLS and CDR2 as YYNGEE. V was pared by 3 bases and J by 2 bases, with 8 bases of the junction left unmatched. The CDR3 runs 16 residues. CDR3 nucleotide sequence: TGTGCCAGCAGCGCTTTGCCGGGACAGGGGACCTACGAGCAGTACTTC. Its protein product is CASSALPGQGTYEQYF.

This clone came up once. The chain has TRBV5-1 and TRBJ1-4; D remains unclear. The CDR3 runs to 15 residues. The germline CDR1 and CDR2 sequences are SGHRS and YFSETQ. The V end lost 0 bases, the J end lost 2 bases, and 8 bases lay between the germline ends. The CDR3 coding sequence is TGCGCCAGCAGCTTGGGAGGAGGGACTAATGAAAAACTGTTTTTT. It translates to CASSLGGGTNEKLFF.

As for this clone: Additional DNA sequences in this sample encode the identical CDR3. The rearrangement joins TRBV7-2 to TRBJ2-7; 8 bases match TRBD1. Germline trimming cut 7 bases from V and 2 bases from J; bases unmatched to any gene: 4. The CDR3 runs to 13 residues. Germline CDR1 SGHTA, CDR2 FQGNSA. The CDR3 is CASTDRATYEQYF. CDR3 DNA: TGTGCCAGCACGGACAGGGCTACCTACGAGCAGTACTTC.

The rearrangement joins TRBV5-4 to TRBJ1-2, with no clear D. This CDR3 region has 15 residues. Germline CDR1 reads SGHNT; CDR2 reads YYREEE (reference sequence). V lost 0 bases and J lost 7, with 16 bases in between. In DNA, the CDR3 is TGTGCCAGCAGCTTGGGCGGAGATCTTCGGGGTGGCTACACCTTC. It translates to CASSLGGDLRGGYTF.

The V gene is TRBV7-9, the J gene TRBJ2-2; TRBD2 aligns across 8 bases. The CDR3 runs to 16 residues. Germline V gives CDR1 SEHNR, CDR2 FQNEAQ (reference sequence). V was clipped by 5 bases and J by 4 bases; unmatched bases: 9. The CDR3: CASSAEAGVVTGELFF. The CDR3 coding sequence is TGTGCCAGCAGCGCCGAAGCGGGAGTCGTCACCGGGGAGCTGTTTTTT. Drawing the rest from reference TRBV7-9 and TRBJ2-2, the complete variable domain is DTGVSQNPRHKITKRGQNVTFRCDPISEHNRLYWYRQTLGQGPEFLTYFQNEAQLEKSRLLSDRFSAERPKGSFSTLEIQRTEQGDSAMYLCASSAEAGVVTGELFFGEGSRLTVL.

CDR3 loop: CASSLGVEETQYF. The CDR3 DNA follows: TGTGCCAGCAGCTTAGGAGTAGAAGAGACCCAGTACTTC. The chain recombines TRBV7-3 with TRBJ2-5; D unclear. Germline CDR1 and CDR2: SGHTA and FQGTGA. The CDR3 has 13 amino acids. Trimming stripped 2 bases from V and 3 bases from J, with 7 bases between.

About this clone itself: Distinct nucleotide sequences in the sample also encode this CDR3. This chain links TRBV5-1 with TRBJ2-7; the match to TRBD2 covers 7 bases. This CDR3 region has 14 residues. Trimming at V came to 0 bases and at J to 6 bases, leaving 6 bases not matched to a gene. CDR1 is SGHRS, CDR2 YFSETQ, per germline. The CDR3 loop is CASSLASGGGEQYF. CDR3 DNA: TGCGCCAGCAGCTTGGCCTCGGGAGGCGGCGAGCAGTACTTC.

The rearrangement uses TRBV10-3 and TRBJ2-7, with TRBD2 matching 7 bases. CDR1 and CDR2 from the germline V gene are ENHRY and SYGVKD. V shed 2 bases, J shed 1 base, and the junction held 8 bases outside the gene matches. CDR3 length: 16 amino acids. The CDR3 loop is CAISEPGLVESYEQYF. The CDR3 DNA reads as TGTGCCATCAGTGAGCCAGGACTAGTTGAGTCCTACGAGCAGTACTTC.

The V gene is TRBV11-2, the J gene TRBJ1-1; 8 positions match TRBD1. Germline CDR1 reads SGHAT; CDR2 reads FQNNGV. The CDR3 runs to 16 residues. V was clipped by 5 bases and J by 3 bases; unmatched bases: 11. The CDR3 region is CASSERTGRRDTEAFF. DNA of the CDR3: TGTGCCAGCAGCGAACGGACAGGGAGACGTGACACTGAAGCTTTCTTT.